One and the same sample provided the 31 T cell receptor beta chains below, sequenced in a study of blood T cell repertoires in COVID-19. Here immunoSEQ multiplex PCR was the method, and the copy in TCRdb shows in-frame clones only, minus some. The sample gives under 75,000 clones, over 55% of which show up once; roughly 5% is in the top ten. Sequenced material: peripheral blood. The receptor set was obtained from a woman in her seventies with COVID-19, enrolled during active disease.

V and J are TRBV6-4 and TRBJ2-2, with D possibly being TRBD2 (5 bases). V lost 5 bases, J lost 8 bases, and 12 bases lay in between. CDR3 size: 13 residues. CDR1 and CDR2 (germline): MRHNA, SNTAGT. The CDR3 sequence is CASSREPGGELFF. CDR3 in DNA: TGTGCCAGCAGTCGCGAGCCGGGAGGGGAGCTGTTTTTT.

This clone was detected only a few times. V usage is TRBV4-3 and J usage is TRBJ2-7, with 10 nucleotides matching TRBD1. The CDR3 consists of 16 residues. The V segment lost 0 bases and the J segment 2 bases; nucleotides outside the gene matches: 4. Per germline, CDR1 LGHNA and CDR2 YSLEER. Here the CDR3 reads CASSQDRGTGAYEQYF. CDR3 coding DNA: TGCGCCAGCAGCCAAGACCGGGGGACAGGGGCCTACGAGCAGTACTTC.

The chain links TRBV7-9 to TRBJ2-1; TRBD2 matches 12 bases. Germline V gene lookup returns CDR1 SEHNR and CDR2 FQNEAQ (reference sequence). The CDR3 has 19 residues. V shed 6 bases and J 5 bases; nucleotides not matched to a gene: 17. The DNA for the CDR3 is TGTGCCAGCAGTTGGCAAAGACTAGCGGGGGCATCCATTGACAATGAGCAGTTCTTC. Translation: CASSWQRLAGASIDNEQFF.

V is TRBV14 and J is TRBJ1-2; 9 bases line up with TRBD1. This CDR3 comprises 17 residues. Germline CDR1 is SGHDN and CDR2 is FVKESK. V was clipped by 0 bases and J by 4 bases; unmatched bases: 9. The CDR3 DNA sequence: TGTGCCAGCAGCCAAGAAAGCGGGGACAGGGACCTCTATGGCTACACCTTC. Translating it yields CASSQESGDRDLYGYTF.

The CDR3 nucleotides read TGTGCCAGCAGCCGTAGGAGGGGGGGCCAAAGCACAGATACGCAGTATTTT. Amino acids: CASSRRRGGQSTDTQYF. This sequence joins TRBV9 and TRBJ2-3; tentatively, D is TRBD2 (7 bases). The V end was cut by 4 bases, the J end by 0 bases, with 18 bases between. This CDR3 is built from 17 residues. Germline CDR1 reads SGDLS; CDR2 reads YYNGEE.

V gene TRBV3-1 (or the pseudogene TRBV3-2) combines with J gene TRBJ2-7, with D possibly TRBD2 on 6 matching bases. Between the trimmed V and J ends, which lost 4 bases and 1 base, there was a span of 17 bases. Germline-derived CDR1 and CDR2 are LGHDT and YNNKEL (reference sequence). The CDR3 is 16 amino acids. Here the CDR3 reads CASSPSLAQESYEQYF. CDR3 bases: TGTGCCAGCAGCCCAAGTCTAGCGCAGGAGTCCTACGAGCAGTACTTC.

The rearrangement links TRBV3-1 (or the pseudogene TRBV3-2) to TRBJ1-2, with 10 bases that match TRBD1. J was trimmed by 4 bases and V by 3 bases; bases with no gene match: 8. The CDR3 is 16 residues long. Germline V gives CDR1 LGHDT, CDR2 YNNKEL (reference sequence). CDR3 bases: TGTGCCAGCAGCCAGTCCGGGACAGGGGTGCTCTATGGCTACACCTTC. Amino acids: CASSQSGTGVLYGYTF.

CDR3 region: CASRGGAYSGYTF. CDR3 coding DNA: TGTGCCAGCAGAGGGGGGGCCTATTCTGGCTACACCTTC. The chain joins TRBV12-3 or TRBV12-4 to TRBJ1-2, with D maybe TRBD1 (6 bases). The CDR3 sequence is 13 residues long. Between the trimmed V and J ends, which lost 6 bases and 7 bases, there was a span of 15 bases.

V usage is TRBV6-2 or TRBV6-3 and J usage is TRBJ1-5; no firm D call. The ends were cut back, 2 bases at V and 0 bases at J, with 5 bases in the middle. The CDR3 covers 14 residues. The germline V gene has CDR1 MNHEY and CDR2 SVGEGT. The CDR3 DNA follows: TGTGCCAGCAGTTACCCGGTTAGCAATCAGCCCCAGCATTTT. The encoded protein is CASSYPVSNQPQHF.

The V call is TRBV11-2, the J call TRBJ1-2; 7 bases map to TRBD1. The germline V gene has CDR1 SGHAT and CDR2 FQNNGV. The trim removed 7 bases at V and 8 bases at J, leaving 16 bases unmatched. The CDR3 loop spans 15 amino acids. DNA for the CDR3: TGTGCCAGCACCCTAAGTCCCAGGGGGAAGTACGGCTACACCTTC. It is translated as CASTLSPRGKYGYTF.

The chain combines TRBV7-2 with TRBJ1-1, with no clear D. Germline V lookup: CDR1 SGHTA, CDR2 FQGNSA. The CDR3 runs 13 residues. V was pared by 4 bases and J by 5 bases, with 11 bases between. The CDR3 DNA sequence: TGTGCCAGCAGCTGGAACAGTGGGACTGAAGCTTTCTTT. This sequence encodes CASSWNSGTEAFF. The full variable domain, in which reference TRBV7-2 and TRBJ1-1 provide the parts outside the CDR3, is GAGVSQSPSNKVTEKGKDVELRCDPISGHTALYWYRQSLGQGLEFLIYFQGNSAPDKSGLPSDRFSAERTGGSVSTLTIQRTQQEDSAVYLCASSWNSGTEAFFGQGTRLTVV.

CDR3 bases: TGTGCCAGCAGTTACGCGACAGGGGTTAACTATGGCTACACCTTC. Translation: CASSYATGVNYGYTF. The chain recombines TRBV6-5 with TRBJ1-2; 8 bases are shared with TRBD1. Germline loops: CDR1 MNHEY, CDR2 SVGAGI. There are 15 residues in the CDR3. Germline trimming cut 2 bases from V and 1 base from J; bases unmatched to any gene: 3.

This clone was counted a few times. The J gene is TRBJ1-3, the V gene TRBV19; a possible D gene is TRBD1 (6 bases). Germline assignment: CDR1 LNHDA and CDR2 SQIVND (reference sequence). This CDR3 contains 14 residues. The ends were cut back, 6 bases at V and 6 bases at J, with 15 bases in the middle. The CDR3 region is CASRSQGLKNTIYF. CDR3 nucleotides: TGTGCCAGTAGAAGCCAGGGGCTGAAAAACACCATATATTTT.

This clone has a handful of counts. The rearrangement joins TRBV28 to TRBJ1-5; TRBD1 matches at 12 bases. Trimming took 3 bases from V and 5 from J; bases not matched to a gene: 2. Germline CDR1 MDHEN, CDR2 SYDVKM. The CDR3 is 15 residues long. The CDR3: CASSLGDRGHQPQHF. CDR3 bases: TGTGCCAGCAGTTTGGGGGACAGGGGGCATCAGCCCCAGCATTTT.

The V call is TRBV11-2, the J call TRBJ1-2; tentatively, D is TRBD1 (5 bases). The germline V gene encodes CDR1 SGHAT and CDR2 FQNNGV. V gave up 0 bases and J gave up 4 bases, with 12 bases separating them. The CDR3 length is 15 residues. Written as DNA, the CDR3 is TGTGCCAGCAGCTTAGATTGGACAACCCTCTATGGCTACACCTTC. Encoded protein: CASSLDWTTLYGYTF. The entire variable domain, with the rest obtained from reference TRBV11-2 and TRBJ1-2, is as follows: EAGVAQSPRYKIIEKRQSVAFWCNPISGHATLYWYQQILGQGPKLLIQFQNNGVVDDSQLPKDRFSAERLKGVDSTLKIQPAKLEDSAVYLCASSLDWTTLYGYTFGSGTRLTVV.

This clone came up once. This chain joins TRBV5-1 and TRBJ2-1; TRBD1 matches at 9 bases. The CDR3 totals 15 residues. The germline V gene encodes CDR1 SGHRS and CDR2 YFSETQ. V lost 0 bases to trimming and J lost 8 bases; unmatched junction nucleotides: 6. CDR3 nucleotides: TGCGCCAGCAGCTTGGAAGACAGGGGGTATTATGAGCAGTTCTTC. It encodes CASSLEDRGYYEQFF. The variable domain in full, completed from reference TRBV5-1 and TRBJ2-1, reads KAGVTQTPRYLIKTRGQQVTLSCSPISGHRSVSWYQQTPGQGLQFLFEYFSETQRNKGNFPGRFSGRQFSNSRSEMNVSTLELGDSALYLCASSLEDRGYYEQFFGPGTRLTVL.

The chain combines TRBV11-3 with TRBJ2-2, with 8 bases identical to TRBD1. Germline V gene sequence: CDR1 SGHNT, CDR2 YENEEA. This CDR3 is built from 15 residues. Trimming at V came to 5 bases and at J to 0 bases, leaving 2 bases not matched to a gene. DNA for the CDR3: TGTGCCAGCAGCACGGGACAGGCGAACACCGGGGAGCTGTTTTTT. Encoded protein: CASSTGQANTGELFF.

This clone was seen just once. The chain combines TRBV7-2 with TRBJ2-1; tentatively, D is TRBD2 (6 bases). The CDR3 runs to 15 residues. The germline V gene has CDR1 SGHTA and CDR2 FQGNSA. Deletions cut 3 bases from V and 0 bases from J, with 9 bases between. The CDR3 DNA is TGTGCCAGCAGCTTTTACGGGAGCTCCTACAATGAGCAGTTCTTC. As protein: CASSFYGSSYNEQFF.

The gene calls are TRBV27 and TRBJ2-5; TRBD2 matches at 9 bases. The CDR3 totals 13 residues. After removal of 4 bases from V and 7 bases from J, the junction contained 4 bases not matched to a gene. CDR1 and CDR2 from the germline V gene are MNHEY and SMNVEV (reference sequence). CDR3 in DNA: TGTGCCAGCAGTTCCTGGCGGGGGGGGACCCAGTACTTC. As protein: CASSSWRGGTQYF.

CDR3: CASSETDGLPYEQYV. The CDR3 DNA reads TGTGCCAGCAGTGAAACCGATGGACTTCCCTACGAGCAGTACGTC. J is TRBJ2-7 and V is TRBV6-1; possibly TRBD2 for D (5 bases). Trimming removed 2 bases at V and 2 bases at J, with 13 bases between. This CDR3 contains 15 residues. CDR1 and CDR2 (germline): MNHNS, SASEGT.

The chain recombines TRBV4-1 with TRBJ2-5, with TRBD2 matching 12 bases. V shed 1 base and J 7 bases; nucleotides not matched to a gene: 4. The CDR3 runs to 15 residues. The germline V gene has CDR1 MGHRA and CDR2 YSYEKL. The CDR3 spells CASSQGLAGAGTQYF. The CDR3 DNA is TGCGCCAGCAGCCAAGGACTAGCGGGGGCAGGGACCCAGTACTTC.

The chain couples TRBV7-2 to TRBJ2-7, with 7 bases fitting TRBD1. J lost 2 bases, V lost 0 bases, and 4 bases had no gene match. Germline V gene lookup returns CDR1 SGHTA and CDR2 FQGNSA. The CDR3 loop spans 15 amino acids. CDR3 nucleotides: TGTGCCAGCAGCTTAGCCTTGGGACAGACCTACGAGCAGTACTTC. This gives the protein CASSLALGQTYEQYF.

The gene calls are TRBV9 and TRBJ2-2; TRBD1 agrees at 8 bases. The CDR3 totals 16 residues. J was trimmed by 5 bases and V by 1 base; bases with no gene match: 7. The V gene's germline CDR1 is SGDLS and CDR2 YYNGEE. The CDR3 DNA is TGTGCCAGCAGCGTAACTCCCCAGGGGGCTACCGGGGAGCTGTTTTTT. It specifies CASSVTPQGATGELFF.

The rearrangement uses TRBV5-6 and TRBJ2-1, with 11 positions matching TRBD2. Germline CDR1 and CDR2: SGHDT and YYEEEE. The CDR3 runs to 14 residues. V gave up 6 bases and J gave up 4 bases; unmatched junction bases: 3. The CDR3 nucleotides are TGTGCCAGCATTAGCGGGGGGGAATACAATGAGCAGTTCTTC. Translated, it gives CASISGGEYNEQFF.

The sample holds one count of this clone. The chain couples TRBV6-6 to TRBJ2-7, with unresolved D. Deletions cut 6 bases from V and 12 bases from J, with 15 bases between. Germline lookup yields CDR1 MNHNY and CDR2 SVGAGI (reference sequence). The CDR3 has 11 amino acids. The CDR3 region is CASSMSALLYF. The DNA of the CDR3 is TGTGCCAGCAGCATGAGCGCGCTGCTGTACTTC.

This clone was found a few times. The V gene is TRBV5-6, the J gene TRBJ2-3; D is unresolved. The V gene lost 5 bases and the J gene lost 4 bases, with 11 bases spanning the gap. From germline, CDR1 is SGHDT and CDR2 YYEEEE. This CDR3 is 13 amino acids long. DNA for the CDR3: TGTGCCAGCAGTCCCCAGGCCGCAGATACGCAGTATTTT. It yields the protein CASSPQAADTQYF.

The chain's CDR3 is CASSGAGGPGREQFF. For the CDR3, the DNA is TGTGCCAGCTCAGGAGCGGGAGGGCCAGGGCGTGAGCAGTTCTTC. The genes are TRBV18 and TRBJ2-1; 10 bases map to TRBD2. V shed 5 bases, J shed 9 bases, and the junction held 10 bases outside the gene matches. The CDR3 length is 15 residues. The germline gives CDR1 KGHSH, CDR2 LQKENI.

The V and J genes are TRBV12-3 or TRBV12-4 and TRBJ2-7; D is perhaps TRBD2 (5 bases). Deletions cut 8 bases from V and 7 bases from J, with 15 bases between. The CDR3 contains 12 residues. The CDR3 here is CASSDWGWEQYF. The DNA of the CDR3 is TGTGCCAGCTCGGACTGGGGTTGGGAGCAGTACTTC.

The gene calls are TRBV7-2 and TRBJ2-5; the match to TRBD1 covers 9 bases. Per germline, CDR1 SGHTA and CDR2 FQGNSA. Trimming removed 5 bases from V and 7 bases from J; junction bases left unmatched: 8. The CDR3 contains 14 residues. The CDR3 loop reads CASSPDRGGGTQYF. The DNA for the CDR3 is TGTGCCAGCAGCCCCGACAGGGGGGGAGGGACCCAGTACTTC.

CDR3 in amino acids: CASSPGTSVGDTQYF. CDR3 nucleotides: TGTGCCAGCAGCCCCGGGACTAGCGTGGGAGATACGCAGTATTTT. The chain uses TRBV3-1 (or the pseudogene TRBV3-2) and TRBJ2-3; 10 bases map to TRBD2. The CDR3 spans 15 residues. Germline values: CDR1 LGHDT, CDR2 YNNKEL (reference sequence). J gave up 5 bases and V 4 bases, and 6 bases lay outside the gene matches.

The chain uses TRBV29-1 and TRBJ1-2; D might be TRBD1 (6 bases). The CDR3 contains 11 residues. The ends were cut back, 4 bases at V and 7 bases at J, with 10 bases in the middle. The germline V gene has CDR1 SQVTM and CDR2 ANQGSEA. For the CDR3, the DNA is TGCAGCGTTGCAGGGGTCGGTGGCTACACCTTC. Translated: CSVAGVGGYTF.